This entry concerns a single T cell receptor (beta chain). The data were produced by immunoSEQ multiplex PCR, yet TCRdb's version contains in-frame clones alone and is incomplete. The table lists about 85,000 clones, about four fifths of them singletons, with more than 4.5% in the top ten. These data are taken from a study of cytotoxic CD8 clonotypes in ibrutinib-treated CLL. This CDR3 comprises 11 residues. Germline CDR1 reads DFQATT; CDR2 reads SNEGSKA (reference sequence). The V and J ends lost 3 bases and 11 bases, in that order; junction bases with no gene match: 4. This material consisted of PBMCs, taken after 12 months of ibrutinib treatment. The chain links TRBV20-1 to TRBJ2-3; 8 nucleotides match TRBD2. The sequence was obtained from a human donor with chronic lymphocytic leukemia. The CDR3: CSASSRGGQYF. The CDR3 DNA reads TGCAGTGCTAGCAGCCGGGGGGGGCAGTATTTT.